A selection of T cell receptor beta chains follows, all from one sample in a study of blood T cell repertoires in COVID-19. Assay: immunoSEQ multiplex PCR; the TCRdb copy retains only in-frame clones and omits some. The sample records roughly 180,000 clones, approximately 82% being singletons. Sequences were obtained from PBMCs or T cells enriched from blood (not recorded which). The receptors here all came from a woman aged 45-65 years in a cohort exposed to, infected with or recovered from COVID-19 (not recorded which). Both conserved end residues are part of each CDR3. D genes are given only for firm matches. The listing skips clone size in some rows; elsewhere it reads once, few, many or a size class.

size	V	D	J	DNA	CDR3
-	TRBV19	TRBD1	TRBJ2-7	TGTGCCAGTAGTCCTCGACAGGGAGTTTACTACGAGCAGTACTTC	CASSPRQGVYYEQYF
-	TRBV29-1	TRBD2	TRBJ2-5	TGCAGCGTTGGCCCTAGCGGGGAACCCCAAGAGACCCAGTACTTC	CSVGPSGEPQETQYF
-	TRBV29-1	TRBD2	TRBJ2-3	TGCAGCGTTCTGCGGGGGGGCGTAGATACGCAGTATTTT	CSVLRGGVDTQYF
once	TRBV7-2	-	TRBJ1-1	TGTGCCAGCAGCTTAATCCCAAACACTGAAGCTTTCTTT	CASSLIPNTEAFF
once	TRBV4-3	-	TRBJ2-2	TGCGCCAGCAGCCAAGAGACAAGAACCGGGGAGCTGTTTTTT	CASSQETRTGELFF
-	TRBV6-6	-	TRBJ2-7	TGTGCCAGCAGTTACTCCCGCGACAGGCCCTACGAGCAGTACTTC	CASSYSRDRPYEQYF
few	TRBV7-2	-	TRBJ2-3	TGTGCCAGCAGCTTAGGGACTAGCACAGATACGCAGTATTTT	CASSLGTSTDTQYF
few	TRBV25-1	TRBD1	TRBJ1-6	TGTGCCAGCAGTTGGACAGGGTTCAATTCACCCCTCCACTTT	CASSWTGFNSPLHF
-	TRBV10-2	-	TRBJ1-6	TGCGCCAGCAGGGACGTGGGGAGCCTGAATAATTCACCCCTCCACTTT	CASRDVGSLNNSPLHF
few	TRBV7-2	-	TRBJ1-4	TGTGCCAGCAGCTTCCTGGACAGTTTTTCAACTAATGAAAAACTGTTTTTT	CASSFLDSFSTNEKLFF
-	TRBV27	-	TRBJ2-7	TGTGCCAGCAGTTGGGCCGGGCAGACTAGATACGAGCAGTACTTC	CASSWAGQTRYEQYF
-	TRBV28	TRBD1	TRBJ1-5	TGTGCCAGCAGTTTAATCGGGACAGGGCCTAATAGCAATCAGCCCCAGCATTTT	CASSLIGTGPNSNQPQHF
-	TRBV27	-	TRBJ2-7	TGTGCCAGCAGTTTTTCAGGTTTCAACGAGCAGTACTTC	CASSFSGFNEQYF
-	TRBV11-2	TRBD2	TRBJ2-3	TGTGCCAGCAGCTACGGGACTAGCGGGTGGGGGGATACGCAGTATTTT	CASSYGTSGWGDTQYF
-	TRBV9	TRBD1	TRBJ1-6	TGTGCCAGCAGCGTAGCCGGACAGGGGGGGTCACCCCTCCACTTT	CASSVAGQGGSPLHF
once	TRBV6-5	TRBD1	TRBJ1-1	TGTGCCAGCAGACTGACAGGGGGGATCGCTGAAGCTTTCTTT	CASRLTGGIAEAFF
-	TRBV28	TRBD1	TRBJ1-2	TGTGCCAGCAGTTTGACAAAGACAGGGGTGTTAGGCTACACCTTC	CASSLTKTGVLGYTF